Presented here are 21 T cell receptor beta chains from one specimen sequenced in a study of T cell responses to AZD1222 COVID-19 vaccine. Sequencing used immunoSEQ multiplex PCR; TCRdb keeps in-frame clones, though not all of them. This sample carries 95,000 to 110,000 clones, about 90% of them seen once, and the ten largest clones take around 9%. The specimen was peripheral blood, collected on day 0 of AZD1222 vaccination. These receptors all stem from an adult in good health.

J is TRBJ2-3 and V is TRBV11-2; D is possibly TRBD1 (7 bases). Germline lookup yields CDR1 SGHAT and CDR2 FQNNGV. The germline V and J ends were trimmed by 3 bases and 4 bases, with 20 bases remaining between them. This CDR3 is built from 17 residues. The CDR3 is CASSFYQGGLLPDTQYF. CDR3 nucleotides: TGTGCCAGCAGCTTTTATCAGGGGGGCCTTTTGCCAGATACGCAGTATTTT.

The V gene is TRBV5-1, the J gene TRBJ2-1; no clear D gene. In germline, CDR1 is SGHRS, CDR2 YFSETQ. The V end lost 4 bases, the J end lost 9 bases, and 17 bases lay between the germline ends. This CDR3 is 14 amino acids long. CDR3 nucleotide sequence: TGCGCCAGCAGCCCCACGGTGGGAATTGGTGAGCAGTTCTTC. Translated: CASSPTVGIGEQFF.

The chain recombines TRBV2 with TRBJ1-1; the match to TRBD1 covers 7 bases. Germline V gene lookup returns CDR1 SNHLY and CDR2 FYNNEI. The junction had 5 bases not matched to a gene; V was cut back by 6 bases and J by 4 bases. The CDR3 contains 13 residues. CDR3 loop: CASRRQGGTEAFF. Here the CDR3 DNA reads TGTGCCAGCAGACGACAGGGCGGCACTGAAGCTTTCTTT.

This chain links TRBV20-1 with TRBJ1-5, with 9 bases lining up with TRBD1. The germline V gene encodes CDR1 DFQATT and CDR2 SNEGSKA (reference sequence). Trimming removed 3 bases from V and 4 bases from J; junction bases left unmatched: 7. The CDR3 spans 15 residues. The CDR3 DNA follows: TGCAGTGCTAGTGGGGGACAGGGTTGGAATCAGCCCCAGCATTTT. Translation gives CSASGGQGWNQPQHF.

V usage is TRBV7-9 and J usage is TRBJ2-1, with D uncertain. Trimming took 2 bases from V and 3 from J, leaving 14 bases between them. CDR1 and CDR2 from the germline V gene are SEHNR and FQNEAQ (reference sequence). The CDR3 has 16 amino acids. The CDR3 DNA reads TGTGCCAGCAGCTTAATAGGATCGTCGGGCTACAATGAGCAGTTCTTC. Translation: CASSLIGSSGYNEQFF.

V usage is TRBV28 and J usage is TRBJ2-7; TRBD1 matches at 7 bases. The V and J ends lost 7 bases and 4 bases, in that order; junction bases with no gene match: 10. The CDR3 covers 14 residues. The V gene's germline CDR1 is MDHEN and CDR2 SYDVKM. The CDR3 loop is CASKTTGKLYEQYF. Written as DNA, the CDR3 is TGTGCCAGCAAGACGACAGGGAAATTATACGAGCAGTACTTC.

This clone was seen only once. This chain uses TRBV3-1 (or the pseudogene TRBV3-2) with TRBJ2-7; D possibly matches TRBD1 or TRBD2 (5 bases each). The V gene's germline CDR1 is LGHDT and CDR2 YNNKEL (reference sequence). V was cut by 3 bases and J by 4 bases, with 19 bases left in between. The CDR3 length is 16 residues. CDR3 sequence reads: CASSHDPGPLSYEQYF. As DNA, the CDR3 is TGTGCCAGCAGCCATGACCCGGGACCGCTTTCTTACGAGCAGTACTTC.

This clone appeared a few times. The gene calls are TRBV19 and TRBJ1-5, with 8 bases lining up with TRBD1. The ends lost 5 bases at V and 3 bases at J; junction bases unmatched: 6. The CDR3 is 15 residues long. The germline gives CDR1 LNHDA, CDR2 SQIVND (reference sequence). CDR3 in DNA: TGTGCCAGTAGTCTCCAGGGGGCTATCAATCAGCCCCAGCATTTT. It translates to CASSLQGAINQPQHF.

J is TRBJ2-1 and V is TRBV3-1 (or the pseudogene TRBV3-2); TRBD1 matches 7 bases. The CDR3 is 14 amino acids. Trimming cost V 3 bases and J 8 bases; bases outside gene matches: 7. The germline V gene has CDR1 LGHDT and CDR2 YNNKEL (reference sequence). This chain's CDR3 is CASSQDKGAHEQFF. CDR3 sequence (DNA): TGTGCCAGCAGCCAGGATAAGGGGGCTCATGAGCAGTTCTTC.

The rearrangement uses TRBV15 and TRBJ1-5; 9 nucleotides align to TRBD1. V shed 4 bases and J 4 bases; nucleotides not matched to a gene: 11. The CDR3 has 17 amino acids. The germline CDR1 and CDR2 sequences are LNHNV and YYDKDF (reference sequence). The CDR3 DNA follows: TGTGCCACCAGCACAAACCACAGGGGGCTCGGGAATCAGCCCCAGCATTTT. It codes for CATSTNHRGLGNQPQHF.

This chain connects TRBV21-1 to TRBJ1-5. TRBV21-1 is tagged as a pseudogene. The length of the CDR3 is 16 residues. CDR3 nucleotides: TGTGCCAGCAGCAAAACGTCGGGGGATAGCAATCAGCCCCAGCATTTT. This sequence encodes CASSKTSGDSNQPQHF.

CDR3 in DNA: TGTGCCATCAGTGAGTTGGCTACAGGCTCCTACAATGAGCAGTTCTTC. Translation: CAISELATGSYNEQFF. V gene TRBV10-3 combines with J gene TRBJ2-1; D might be TRBD1 (5 bases). This CDR3 region has 16 residues. CDR1 and CDR2 from the germline V gene are ENHRY and SYGVKD. Deletions cut 1 base from V and 0 bases from J, with 10 bases between.

This chain connects TRBV19 to TRBJ1-1; a weak D match, TRBD1 (5 bases). Per the germline V gene, CDR1 is LNHDA and CDR2 is SQIVND (reference sequence). Trimming left V 7 bases short and J 4 bases short, with 16 bases between. The CDR3 consists of 14 residues. CDR3: CASNLAGSVTEAFF. The CDR3 nucleotides are TGTGCCAGTAACCTGGCAGGGTCCGTCACTGAAGCTTTCTTT. Drawing the rest from reference TRBV19 and TRBJ1-1, the complete variable domain is DGGITQSPKYLFRKEGQNVTLSCEQNLNHDAMYWYRQDPGQGLRLIYYSQIVNDFQKGDIAEGYSVSREKKESFPLTVTSAQKNPTAFYLCASNLAGSVTEAFFGQGTRLTVV.

The chain combines TRBV5-4 with TRBJ2-7; TRBD1 matches at 7 bases. The CDR3 totals 13 residues. The germline V gene encodes CDR1 SGHNT and CDR2 YYREEE (reference sequence). The junction had 0 bases not matched to a gene; V was cut back by 0 bases and J by 3 bases. The CDR3, as DNA: TGTGCCAGCAGCTTGGACAGGGGCTACGAGCAGTACTTC. It specifies CASSLDRGYEQYF.

V and J are TRBV18 and TRBJ1-2, with 9 nucleotides matching TRBD1. Germline CDR1 is KGHSH and CDR2 is LQKENI. The V segment lost 3 bases and the J segment 7 bases; nucleotides outside the gene matches: 6. The CDR3 is 14 amino acids. CDR3 region: CASSPRTGEIGYTF. Here the CDR3 DNA reads TGTGCCAGCTCACCGCGGACAGGGGAAATTGGCTACACCTTC.

The V call is TRBV16, the J call TRBJ2-7; a weak D match, TRBD1 (5 bases). The CDR3 loop spans 16 amino acids. The germline V gene has CDR1 KGHSY and CDR2 FQNENV. V was cut by 0 bases and J by 0 bases, with 12 bases left in between. The CDR3: CASSQSRTGHSYEQYF. The CDR3 DNA sequence: TGTGCCAGCAGCCAATCGAGAACAGGCCACTCCTACGAGCAGTACTTC.

V and J are TRBV5-6 and TRBJ1-1; 7 bases match TRBD1. Germline trimming cut 4 bases from V and 0 bases from J; bases unmatched to any gene: 3. The CDR3 length is 14 residues. Germline values: CDR1 SGHDT, CDR2 YYEEEE. For the CDR3, the DNA is TGTGCCAGCAGCGAGGGACAGTTGAACACTGAAGCTTTCTTT. Translation gives CASSEGQLNTEAFF.

V gene TRBV19 combines with J gene TRBJ1-1, with D possibly being TRBD1 (5 bases). There are 15 residues in the CDR3. With 6 bases removed from V and 5 bases from J, the gap between germline ends came to 19 bases. Germline assignment: CDR1 LNHDA and CDR2 SQIVND (reference sequence). The CDR3, as DNA: TGTGCCAGTAGAACGGGGAGGGGAACTGAGACTGAAGCTTTCTTT. It encodes CASRTGRGTETEAFF.

The chain links TRBV4-1 to TRBJ1-1; D is unclear. The CDR3 loop spans 22 amino acids. Trimming took off 1 base at V and 3 bases at J, with 33 bases between the two ends. Germline CDR1 reads MGHRA; CDR2 reads YSYEKL. CDR3 DNA: TGCGCCAGCAGCCAAGCCTGGATGGGAGGAATCCGGGATCCTCTCGGTCACACTGAAGCTTTCTTT. Translated: CASSQAWMGGIRDPLGHTEAFF.

V is TRBV5-1 and J is TRBJ2-2; 9 nucleotides match TRBD1. The CDR3 is made up of 14 amino acids. V lost 3 bases, J lost 9 bases, and 6 bases stayed unmatched. Germline-derived CDR1 and CDR2 are SGHRS and YFSETQ. CDR3 DNA sequence: TGCGCCAGCAGCTCGGGACAGGGTGTCCGGGAGCTGTTTTTT. Residues: CASSSGQGVRELFF.

The chain recombines TRBV28 with TRBJ1-3; maybe TRBD1 (5 bases). The CDR3 is 16 residues long. The ends were cut back, 4 bases at V and 0 bases at J, with 13 bases in the middle. CDR1 and CDR2 (germline): MDHEN, SYDVKM. DNA for the CDR3: TGTGCCAGCAGTTCTTTAGGGACTTCCTCTGGAAACACCATATATTTT. Amino acid sequence: CASSSLGTSSGNTIYF.